A single sample gave rise to the 10 T cell receptor beta chains below, sequenced in a study of blood T cells in healthy people across ages. Through a sample-barcoded 5' primer and a J-beta primer mix, a second PCR was run for 7 to 11 cycles. A single record per CDR3 protein comes from TCRdb applying MiXCR to the 5' RACE reads. The table shows 580,000 or so distinct CDR3 sequences, with around half occurring only once. What was sequenced was blood. The receptors were sampled from a man aged 80 or over in good health.

The genes are TRBV7-2 and TRBJ2-1, with D perhaps matching TRBD1 (5 bases). Germline V gene sequence: CDR1 SGHTA, CDR2 FQGNSA. The CDR3 contains 17 residues. V dropped 2 bases and J dropped 7 bases, with 21 bases sitting between them. The DNA of the CDR3 is TGTGCCAGCAGCTTATGGCCCTATGACGGGCCAGGGAATGAGCAGTTCTTC. Residues: CASSLWPYDGPGNEQFF.

The sample holds a few counts of this clonotype. The chain uses TRBV20-1 and TRBJ2-7; 9 positions match TRBD1. Germline CDR1 reads DFQATT; CDR2 reads SNEGSKA (reference sequence). The J segment lost 4 bases and the V segment lost 4 bases, leaving 5 bases of the junction unmatched. CDR3 length equals 13 residues. The CDR3 DNA reads TGCAGTGCTACCGGGACAGGGATTTACGAGCAGTACTTC. Translation gives CSATGTGIYEQYF.

This chain connects TRBV7-8 to TRBJ2-1; D remains ambiguous. This CDR3 region has 13 residues. In germline, CDR1 is SGHVS, CDR2 FQNEAQ. V was clipped by 5 bases and J by 3 bases, with 8 bases between them. CDR3 nucleotides: TGTGCCAGCAGCCCACGGATCTACAATGAGCAGTTCTTC. Its protein is CASSPRIYNEQFF.

The genes are TRBV29-1 and TRBJ2-7, with a weak D call TRBD1 (6 bases). Germline V lookup: CDR1 SQVTM, CDR2 ANQGSEA. This CDR3 contains 12 residues. Deletions cut 6 bases from V and 7 bases from J, with 16 bases between. The CDR3 is CSVGTGMGEQYF. Written as DNA, the CDR3 is TGCAGCGTGGGAACAGGGATGGGGGAGCAGTACTTC.

Concerning this clonotype: Compared with germline, one end of the junction differs, possibly owing to a read error. The chain couples TRBV27 to TRBJ2-6; D is possibly TRBD1 (5 bases). CDR1 MNHEY and CDR2 SMNVEV come from the germline V gene (reference sequence). The CDR3 runs 16 residues. The CDR3 DNA sequence: TGTGCCAGCAGTTTGTTGCCGGTCTCTGGGGCCAACGTCCTGATTTTC. As protein: CASSLLPVSGANVLIF. The variable domain in full, with the rest retrieved from reference TRBV27 and TRBJ2-6, is EAQVTQNPRYLITVTGKKLTVTCSQNMNHEYMSWYRQDPGLGLRQIYYSMNVEVTDKGDVPEGYKVSRKEKRNFPLILESPSPNQTSLYFCASSLLPVSGANVLIFGAGSRLTVL.

V is TRBV2 and J is TRBJ2-1; TRBD2 might be the D (5 bases). V dropped 8 bases and J dropped 8 bases, with 19 bases sitting between them. The CDR3 covers 14 residues. The germline V gene has CDR1 SNHLY and CDR2 FYNNEI. CDR3 loop: CASCTELVMHEQFF. CDR3 bases: TGTGCCAGCTGTACGGAACTAGTTATGCATGAGCAGTTCTTC.

This clonotype was seen repeatedly, ten times or more. The J gene is TRBJ2-2, the V gene TRBV5-1, with D perhaps matching TRBD1 (6 bases). Germline V gene data show CDR1 as SGHRS and CDR2 as YFSETQ. Trimming removed 2 bases at V and 4 bases at J, with 12 bases between. The CDR3 runs to 15 residues. The CDR3 DNA is TGCGCCAGCAGCTTCCGCACAGGGCTCACCGGGGAGCTGTTTTTT. Its protein product is CASSFRTGLTGELFF. The whole variable domain, remainder taken from reference TRBV5-1 and TRBJ2-2, is KAGVTQTPRYLIKTRGQQVTLSCSPISGHRSVSWYQQTPGQGLQFLFEYFSETQRNKGNFPGRFSGRQFSNSRSEMNVSTLELGDSALYLCASSFRTGLTGELFFGEGSRLTVL.

V is TRBV5-1 and J is TRBJ2-5, with D perhaps TRBD2 (6 bases). TRBJ2-7 explains the end of the DNA better; the J call may be wrong. The CDR3 extends over 15 amino acids. Germline CDR1 SGHRS, CDR2 YFSETQ. CDR3 loop: CASSSQSLGGYEQYF. CDR3 coding DNA: TGCGCCAGCAGCTCACAGTCCTTGGGGGGCTACGAGCAGTACTTC.

The chain has TRBV6-6 and TRBJ2-1; tentatively, D is TRBD1 (7 bases). Germline CDR1 reads MNHNY; CDR2 reads SVGAGI (reference sequence). This CDR3 comprises 17 residues. V lost 7 bases to trimming and J lost 0 bases, with 19 bases between them. In nucleotides, the CDR3 is TGTGCCAGCACCACGGAGGGGGCACTCACCTCCTACAATGAGCAGTTCTTC. It specifies CASTTEGALTSYNEQFF.

The chain recombines TRBV7-2 with TRBJ1-2; possibly TRBD1 for D (5 bases). This CDR3 has 14 amino acids. The germline CDR1 and CDR2 sequences are SGHTA and FQGNSA. Trimming removed 7 bases at V and 8 bases at J, with 20 bases between. The CDR3 DNA reads as TGTGCCAGCAACACCCAGACAGTGGCGGGCGGCTACACCTTC. Protein product: CASNTQTVAGGYTF.